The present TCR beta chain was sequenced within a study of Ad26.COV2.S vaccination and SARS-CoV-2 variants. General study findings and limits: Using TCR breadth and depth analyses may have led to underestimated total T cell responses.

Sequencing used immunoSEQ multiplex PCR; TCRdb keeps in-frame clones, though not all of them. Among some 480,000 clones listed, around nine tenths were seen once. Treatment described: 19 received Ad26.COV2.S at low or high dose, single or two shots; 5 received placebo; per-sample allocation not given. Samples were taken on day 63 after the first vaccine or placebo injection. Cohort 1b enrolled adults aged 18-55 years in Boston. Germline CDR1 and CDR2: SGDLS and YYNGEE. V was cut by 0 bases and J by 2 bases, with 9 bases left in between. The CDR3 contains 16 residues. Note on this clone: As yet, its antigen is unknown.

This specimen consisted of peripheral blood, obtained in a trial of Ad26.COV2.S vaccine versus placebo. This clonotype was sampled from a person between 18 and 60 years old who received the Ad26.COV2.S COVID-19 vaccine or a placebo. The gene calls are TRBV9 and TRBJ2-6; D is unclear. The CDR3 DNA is TGTGCCAGCAGCGTAGCTTCAGTGGCTGGGGCCAACGTCCTGACTTTC. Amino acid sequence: CASSVASVAGANVLTF. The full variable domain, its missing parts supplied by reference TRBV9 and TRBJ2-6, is DSGVTQTPKHLITATGQRVTLRCSPRSGDLSVYWYQQSLDQGLQFLIQYYNGEERAKGNILERFSAQQFPDLHSELNLSSLELGDSALYFCASSVASVAGANVLTFGAGSRLTVL.